Here is one TCR beta chain with its context. Its antigen remains unidentified. Qualities for individual bases were not recorded, and no much larger clone is one base off. The record originates from a study of glioma-infiltrating T cells (dated by TCRdb to about 2016). About the investigation overall: Low-grade gliomas were represented by WHO grade II oligodendrogliomas or astrocytomas, and glioblastomas were represented by WHO grade IV tumors that were sampled at initial rather than recurrent diagnosis. Before surgery, glioma patients were given dexamethasone for six or fewer days. The paired cohort was made up of three low-grade glioma patients, 7 to 9 primary glioblastoma patients and three non-glioma patients who contributed non-neoplastic brain tissue. To measure how far tissue and blood T-cell populations diverged, each tissue-infiltrating repertoire was compared against the peripheral blood repertoire of the same patient. Sequencing of TCR alpha- and beta-chain repertoires was performed on glioma tissue, on non-neoplastic brain tissue, and on matched peripheral blood mononuclear cells. Blood libraries targeted about 4.5- to 10-fold sequencing coverage of about a million peripheral T cells. Here is what the overall study found, with its caveats: Patients with low tissue-blood divergence were marked by a signature set of shared blood CDR3 motifs, and this signature set was depleted in highly divergent patients. In non-neoplastic patients, VJ-independent divergence between tissue and blood fell below expectation, whereas in all gliomas, and especially in low-grade gliomas, the divergence rose above expectation. Small numbers underpinned the group comparisons: roughly 8 glioblastoma patients, three low-grade glioma patients and three non-neoplastic patients. Only a very small number of CDR3 sequences turned up in both tissue and blood, a result put down to high CDR3 diversity combined with limited sampling.

The iRepertoire nested amplicon-rescue multiplex PCR (arm-PCR) platform was used to amplify TCR alpha and beta CDR3 regions from RNA. For one-step reverse transcription and amplification, about 95-450 ng of tissue mRNA or PBMC total RNA was used as input. Following bead purification, Illumina adapters were added by a secondary multiplex PCR, and libraries between 200 and 400 bp were gel-purified. Internal 6-nucleotide barcodes were carried by the libraries and were used for demultiplexing. Libraries were sequenced on an Illumina MiSeq with 2x220 or 2x250 nucleotide paired-end reads. The authors' analysis ran thus. Paired reads were merged with FLASH 1.2.11 and aligned to the GRCh37 human genome with BWA-MEM before extracting TRA and TRB reads. An IMGT-derived reference of cassette sequences and CDR3 motifs, with pseudogenes included, was used for V and J assignment. Three-frame translation of reads was performed, and productive CDR3s were defined as those with a C...FGXG motif and no stop codons. Clonotypes were defined as unique combinations of V-J cassette pair and CDR3 amino acid sequence. Hamming distance filtering was applied to reads, with thresholds set by the sequence error rate of each sample in mapped regions. TCRdb reworked the public reads: Q25 trimming with fastp, MiXCR clone assembly, productive beta chains retained. Each entry is one CDR3 protein sequence, shown with its most common DNA and genes. The V and J calls come from TCRdb's annotation, not from the publication. Counted in this sample were a few hundred thousand distinct CDR3 sequences; about two fifths of them appeared once. The top ten clonotypes cover around 11% of the sample.

The CDR3 holds 15 amino acids from the cysteine to the phenylalanine. The CDR3 DNA has 45 bases and is translated from base 1. V sheds 3 bases and J sheds 1 base, leaving 10 bases between their ends. CDR1 SEHNR and CDR2 FQNEAQ are derived from the germline V gene (reference sequence). Immediately after resection, surgical brain or tumor specimens were cryofrozen in liquid nitrogen, with peripheral blood cells collected concurrently. Here the chain combines TRBV7-9 and TRBJ2-1; no D gene is confidently identified. The sequence was collected from a human donor with low-grade glioma or glioblastoma, undergoing nonglioma brain surgery, or in good health (not recorded which). The sample taken for sequencing was glioma tissue, nonneoplastic brain tissue, or PBMCs (not recorded which). The CDR3 in this case is CASSFPERSYNEQFF. Here is the DNA: TGTGCCAGCAGCTTTCCGGAGAGGTCCTACAATGAGCAGTTCTTC.